A selection of T cell receptor beta chains follows, all from one sample in a study of OX40 agonist ivuxolimab in advanced cancers. Some clones are missing from TCRdb's copy, which holds only in-frame ones; the method was immunoSEQ multiplex PCR. The table lists roughly 73,000 clones, roughly 88% of them singletons. This material consisted of CD4+ or CD8+ T cells sorted from blood, taken in a trial of the OX40 agonist ivuxolimab. These receptors all stem from an adult with an advanced solid tumor such as melanoma, head and neck, liver or kidney cancer. Both conserved end residues are part of each CDR3. D genes are given only for firm matches. A clone size is listed for some rows: how often the clone was seen (once, few, many), or a class if it is expanded.

j_call,d_call,clone_size,v_call,cdr3_aa,cdr3_nt
TRBJ1-2,TRBD1,once,TRBV19,CASWNRGRDYGYTF,TGTGCCAGCTGGAACAGGGGCAGAGACTATGGCTACACCTTC
TRBJ1-1,-,-,TRBV28,CASTSLTEAFF,TGTGCCAGCACCTCCCTCACTGAAGCTTTCTTT
TRBJ1-1,-,-,TRBV4-2,CASSQVTGWAEAFF,TGTGCCAGCAGCCAAGTCACGGGTTGGGCTGAAGCTTTCTTT
TRBJ1-2,TRBD1,-,TRBV5-6,CASRLQGALHGYTF,TGTGCCAGCAGGCTACAGGGGGCGCTTCATGGCTACACCTTC
TRBJ2-3,TRBD2,-,TRBV6-1,CASADGRADTQYF,TGTGCCAGCGCGGACGGGAGGGCCGATACGCAGTATTTT
TRBJ1-1,TRBD1,-,TRBV2,CASSLPPGQGGAEAFF,TGTGCCAGCAGTCTCCCCCCGGGACAGGGAGGCGCTGAAGCTTTCTTT
TRBJ2-7,-,-,TRBV6-6,CASSFEGLSSYEQYF,TGTGCCAGCAGTTTCGAGGGATTGAGTTCCTACGAGCAGTACTTC
TRBJ1-1,-,-,TRBV6-6,CASTLSLRATEAFF,TGTGCCAGCACCCTATCTCTCCGTGCTACTGAAGCTTTCTTT
TRBJ2-1,TRBD2,few,TRBV4-2,CASSRRGSGAYNEQFF,TGTGCCAGCAGCCGTCGTGGTAGCGGGGCCTACAATGAGCAGTTCTTC
TRBJ2-5,-,-,TRBV5-6,CASSLDDHGETQYF,TGTGCCAGCAGCTTGGATGACCACGGGGAGACCCAGTACTTC
TRBJ1-2,-,-,TRBV18,CASSPPPKGLTNYGYTF,TGTGCCAGCTCACCACCGCCCAAGGGGCTCACTAACTATGGCTACACCTTC
TRBJ2-7,-,-,TRBV7-8,CASSSYYEQYF,TGTGCCAGCAGCTCTTACTACGAGCAGTACTTC
TRBJ2-7,TRBD2,-,TRBV5-1,CASSPSGLAGGSSYEQYF,TGCGCCAGCAGCCCCTCAGGACTAGCGGGAGGAAGCTCCTACGAGCAGTACTTC
TRBJ1-2,TRBD1,-,TRBV11-3,CASTQDRDRANYGYTF,TGTGCCAGCACCCAGGACAGGGACCGAGCTAACTATGGCTACACCTTC
TRBJ1-4,-,-,TRBV2,CASIDSRGGTNEKLFF,TGTGCCAGCATTGACAGCCGAGGAGGAACTAATGAAAAACTGTTTTTT
TRBJ2-2,-,-,TRBV11-3,CASSRGQVNTGELFF,TGTGCCAGCAGCCGAGGGCAGGTGAACACCGGGGAGCTGTTTTTT
TRBJ2-7,-,-,TRBV5-5,CASSLADIDAGPYEQYF,TGTGCCAGCAGCTTGGCGGATATAGACGCGGGCCCCTACGAGCAGTACTTC
TRBJ2-2,-,-,TRBV30,CAWRVLDRHTGELFF,TGTGCCTGGAGGGTCCTGGACAGACACACCGGGGAGCTGTTTTTT
TRBJ1-4,-,-,TRBV28,CASSPSEKLFF,TGTGCCAGCAGTCCCAGTGAAAAACTGTTTTTT
TRBJ1-4,-,-,TRBV18,CASSPPEGFNEKLFF,TGTGCCAGCTCACCACCGGAAGGGTTTAATGAAAAACTGTTTTTT
TRBJ1-2,-,-,TRBV7-9,CASSLEGGDGYTF,TGTGCCAGCAGCTTAGAAGGAGGGGATGGCTACACCTTC
TRBJ2-7,-,-,TRBV30,CAWSSYYEQYF,TGTGCCTGGAGTTCATACTACGAGCAGTACTTC
TRBJ2-5,TRBD2,-,TRBV2,CASRRTSGQETQYF,TGTGCCAGCAGGAGGACTAGCGGTCAAGAGACCCAGTACTTC
TRBJ2-7,-,-,TRBV5-1,CASSMTAREQYF,TGCGCCAGCAGCATGACGGCCCGGGAGCAGTACTTC
TRBJ2-7,-,-,TRBV4-1,CASSQAARVEYEQYF,TGCGCCAGCAGCCAAGCCGCCAGGGTAGAATACGAGCAGTACTTC
TRBJ2-3,TRBD2,-,TRBV11-2,CASSPSAGVSDTQYF,TGTGCCAGCAGCCCTTCAGCGGGAGTTTCAGATACGCAGTATTTT
TRBJ1-3,-,few,TRBV5-1,CASSFGTPGNTIYF,TGCGCCAGCAGCTTTGGGACACCTGGAAACACCATATATTTT
TRBJ1-1,-,-,TRBV15,CATSRDPVDNTEAFF,TGTGCCACCAGCAGAGACCCGGTAGATAACACTGAAGCTTTCTTT
TRBJ2-7,TRBD1,-,TRBV28,CASSSGQGAKYF,TGTGCCAGCAGTTCCGGACAGGGGGCGAAGTACTTC
TRBJ2-5,-,-,TRBV27,CASSPTGLQETQYF,TGTGCCAGCAGCCCGACAGGATTGCAAGAGACCCAGTACTTC
TRBJ2-2,-,-,TRBV30,CAWSATRTGELFF,TGTGCCTGGAGTGCTACGAGGACCGGGGAGCTGTTTTTT
TRBJ2-6,-,-,TRBV7-6,CASSPSNGANVLTF,TGTGCCAGCAGCCCTAGTAATGGGGCCAACGTCCTGACTTTC
TRBJ1-1,TRBD1,-,TRBV5-4,CASSRRDRVTEAFF,TGTGCCAGCAGTCGCCGGGACAGGGTCACTGAAGCTTTCTTT
TRBJ1-1,-,-,TRBV30,CARGGGKTEAFF,TGTGCCCGCGGGGGGGGGAAGACTGAAGCTTTCTTT
TRBJ2-1,TRBD2,-,TRBV5-1,CASNPGGSYNEQFF,TGCGCCAGCAACCCGGGAGGCTCCTACAATGAGCAGTTCTTC
TRBJ1-1,TRBD1,-,TRBV19,CATMGQFTEAFF,TGTGCCACCATGGGACAGTTCACTGAAGCTTTCTTT